The 6 T cell receptor beta chains presented below share a single source sample, sequenced in a study of blood T cell repertoires in COVID-19. Repertoires were generated with immunoSEQ multiplex PCR, while TCRdb's copy carries only in-frame clones and drops some. The sample carries some 210,000 clones, around 86% recorded once. Sequenced: PBMCs or T cells enriched from blood (not recorded which). These receptors were collected from a woman in her forties or fifties with acute COVID-19.

The rearrangement joins TRBV5-1 to TRBJ2-3; possible D gene TRBD2, 6 bases. CDR1 and CDR2 (germline): SGHRS, YFSETQ. The CDR3 is made up of 13 amino acids. The germline V and J ends were trimmed by 4 bases and 14 bases, with 20 bases remaining between them. Here the CDR3 DNA reads TGCGCCAGCAGCCTTTCCACTAAGGACTACGGGTATTTT. The encoded protein is CASSLSTKDYGYF. The whole variable domain, filled in from reference TRBV5-1 and TRBJ2-3, reads KAGVTQTPRYLIKTRGQQVTLSCSPISGHRSVSWYQQTPGQGLQFLFEYFSETQRNKGNFPGRFSGRQFSNSRSEMNVSTLELGDSALYLCASSLSTKDYGYFGPGTRLTVL.

J is TRBJ2-7 and V is TRBV28; 7 bases map to TRBD1. After removal of 2 bases from V and 3 bases from J, the junction contained 4 bases not matched to a gene. From germline, CDR1 is MDHEN and CDR2 SYDVKM. CDR3 length: 14 residues. Written as DNA, the CDR3 is TGTGCCAGCAGTTTAGGGACAGCAAACTACGAGCAGTACTTC. Translated: CASSLGTANYEQYF.

V usage is TRBV28 and J usage is TRBJ2-7, with a possible D match to TRBD2 (7 bases). The germline gives CDR1 MDHEN, CDR2 SYDVKM. V was trimmed by 6 bases and J by 9 bases, leaving 15 bases between them. The CDR3 runs to 12 residues. In nucleotides, the CDR3 is TGTGCCAGCAGCCTGCGGGGGCTCGCGCAGTACTTC. It translates to CASSLRGLAQYF. The variable domain in full, completed from reference TRBV28 and TRBJ2-7, reads DVKVTQSSRYLVKRTGEKVFLECVQDMDHENMFWYRQDPGLGLRLIYFSYDVKMKEKGDIPEGYSVSREKKERFSLILESASTNQTSMYLCASSLRGLAQYFGPGTRLTVT.

A single count supports this clone. The V gene is TRBV18, the J gene TRBJ2-3; tentatively, D is TRBD2 (5 bases). This CDR3 is built from 15 residues. Germline CDR1 KGHSH, CDR2 LQKENI. V lost 2 bases to trimming and J lost 7 bases, with 16 bases between them. The CDR3 coding sequence is TGTGCCAGCTCACCAGTCAAGGTGGACTCGAATACGCAGTATTTT. It is translated as CASSPVKVDSNTQYF.

The chain joins TRBV19 to TRBJ2-1; possible D gene TRBD2, 7 bases. Germline V gene lookup returns CDR1 LNHDA and CDR2 SQIVND (reference sequence). Trimming shortened V by 3 bases and J by 9 bases, and 12 bases separated the two germline ends. The CDR3 runs 13 residues. CDR3 sequence: CASSIKGGVEQFF. The CDR3 bases are TGTGCCAGTAGTATCAAGGGGGGGGTTGAGCAGTTCTTC.

This rearrangement joins TRBV5-5 to TRBJ1-3, with D unclear. V lost 0 bases to trimming and J lost 0 bases, with 7 bases between them. The CDR3 sequence is 15 residues long. CDR1 and CDR2 from the germline V gene are SGHKS and YYEKEE (reference sequence). The CDR3 DNA sequence: TGTGCCAGCAGCTTGGACTTCAACTCTGGAAACACCATATATTTT. It encodes CASSLDFNSGNTIYF.